Given below is one T cell receptor (beta chain) in context. Its antigen is not identified. Relative to the germline gene, one junction end is altered; a read error may explain this. It was genomic DNA that served as the template for profiling TCR beta VDJ and CDR3. In TCRdb, the reads were re-called with MiXCR into one record per CDR3 protein. The repertoire has about 200,000 distinct CDR3 sequences, under 55% of them found once; the top ten carry 20%. It was patients with CD8+CD57+ cell expansion by flow cytometry who were chosen for sequencing. Every one of the patients had aplastic anemia (severe, acquired). The entry originates in a study of CD8+CD57+ T cells in acquired aplastic anemia. Looking at the study overall: Mean DNA quantity obtained from sorted CD4+ and CD8+ cells was 3 to 3.5 ug.

Germline loops: CDR1 SSHAT, CDR2 FNYEAQ (reference sequence). The CDR3 contains 14 residues. General study points: Patient and control CD8+ Simpson's diversity was not significantly different.

The genes are TRBV7-7 and TRBJ2-7; D not resolved. The specimen sequenced was sorted CD4+, CD8+, or CD8+CD57+ T cells (not recorded which) from PBMCs. This clonotype was obtained from a human donor with aplastic anemia. CDR3 residues: CASSPLMSSYEQYF. The CDR3 nucleotides read TGTGCTAGCAGCCCGCTCATGAGCTCCTACGAGCAGTACTTC.